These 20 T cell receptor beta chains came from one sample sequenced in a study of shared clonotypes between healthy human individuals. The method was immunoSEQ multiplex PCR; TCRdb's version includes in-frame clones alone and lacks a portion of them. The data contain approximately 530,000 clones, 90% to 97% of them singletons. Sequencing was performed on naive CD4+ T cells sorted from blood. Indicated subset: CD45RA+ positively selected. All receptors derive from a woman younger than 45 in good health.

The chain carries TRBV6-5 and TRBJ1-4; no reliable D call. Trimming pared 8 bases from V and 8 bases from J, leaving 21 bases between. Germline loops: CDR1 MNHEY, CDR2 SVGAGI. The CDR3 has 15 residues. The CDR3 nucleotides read TGTGCCAGCTCAAGTCCAGGCCTAGTGGGCGAAAAACTGTTTTTT. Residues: CASSSPGLVGEKLFF.

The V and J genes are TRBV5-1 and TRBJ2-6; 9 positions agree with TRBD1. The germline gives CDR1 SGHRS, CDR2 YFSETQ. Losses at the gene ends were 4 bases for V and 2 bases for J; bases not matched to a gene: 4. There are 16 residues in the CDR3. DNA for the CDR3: TGCGCCAGCAGCCCAAGGACAGGGGCTGGGGCCAACGTCCTGACTTTC. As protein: CASSPRTGAGANVLTF.

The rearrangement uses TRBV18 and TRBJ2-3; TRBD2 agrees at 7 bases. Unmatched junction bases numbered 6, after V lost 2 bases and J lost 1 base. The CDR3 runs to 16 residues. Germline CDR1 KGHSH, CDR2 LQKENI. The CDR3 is CASSPMPGGRTDTQYF. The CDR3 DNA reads TGTGCCAGCTCACCAATGCCGGGAGGACGCACAGATACGCAGTATTTT.

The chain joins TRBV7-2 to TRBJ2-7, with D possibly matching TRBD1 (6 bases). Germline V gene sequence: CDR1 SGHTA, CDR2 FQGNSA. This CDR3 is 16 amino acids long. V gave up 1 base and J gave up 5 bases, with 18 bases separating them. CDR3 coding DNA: TGTGCCAGCAGCTTAGTAATTACAGGGAAAAGCGACGAGCAGTACTTC. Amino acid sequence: CASSLVITGKSDEQYF.

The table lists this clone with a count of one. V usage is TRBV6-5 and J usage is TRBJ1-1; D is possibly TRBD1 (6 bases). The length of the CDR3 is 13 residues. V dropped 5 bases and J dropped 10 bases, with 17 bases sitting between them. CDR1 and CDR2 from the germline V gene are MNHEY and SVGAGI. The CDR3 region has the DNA TGTGCCAGCAGTCTCAACGACAGGACAAGAGCTTTCTTT. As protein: CASSLNDRTRAFF.

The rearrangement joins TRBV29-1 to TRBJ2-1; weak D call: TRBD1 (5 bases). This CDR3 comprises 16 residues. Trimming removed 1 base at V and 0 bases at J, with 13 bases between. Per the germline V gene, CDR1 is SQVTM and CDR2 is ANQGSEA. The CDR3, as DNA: TGCAGCGTTGAAGCGGGCGTTCAGGGCTCCTACAATGAGCAGTTCTTC. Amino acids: CSVEAGVQGSYNEQFF.

The CDR3 bases are TGTGCCAGCTGGCAGGGGGTTGGCAATGAGCAGTTCTTC. It translates to CASWQGVGNEQFF. The chain combines TRBV6-1 with TRBJ2-1; 7 nucleotides match TRBD1. Unmatched junction bases numbered 7, after V lost 8 bases and J lost 6 bases. Germline V lookup: CDR1 MNHNS, CDR2 SASEGT. CDR3 length equals 13 residues.

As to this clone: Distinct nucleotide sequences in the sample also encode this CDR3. The DNA of the CDR3 is TGCGCCAGCAGCTTACAGGAGACCCAGTACTTC. Translation: CASSLQETQYF. The chain has TRBV5-1 and TRBJ2-5, with D unclear. V was shortened by 2 bases and J by 5 bases, with 4 bases between the two germline ends. The germline CDR1 and CDR2 sequences are SGHRS and YFSETQ. The length of the CDR3 is 11 residues.

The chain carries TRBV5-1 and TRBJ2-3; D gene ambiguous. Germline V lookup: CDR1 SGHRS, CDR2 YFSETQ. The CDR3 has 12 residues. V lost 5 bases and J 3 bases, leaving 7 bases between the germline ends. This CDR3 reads CASRSGTDTQYF. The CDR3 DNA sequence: TGCGCCAGCAGATCAGGTACAGATACGCAGTATTTT.

CDR3: CSVARLAESTDTQYF. CDR3 in DNA: TGCAGCGTTGCAAGACTAGCGGAGTCAACAGATACGCAGTATTTT. The chain carries TRBV29-1 and TRBJ2-3; 9 positions match TRBD2. V lost 4 bases, J lost 3 bases, and 8 bases stayed unmatched. The CDR3 runs to 15 residues. Germline V gene sequence: CDR1 SQVTM, CDR2 ANQGSEA.

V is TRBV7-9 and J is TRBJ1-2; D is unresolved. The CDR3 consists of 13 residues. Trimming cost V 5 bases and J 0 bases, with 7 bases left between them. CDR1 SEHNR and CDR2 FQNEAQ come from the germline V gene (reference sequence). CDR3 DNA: TGTGCCAGCAGCCTCCAAGCTAACTATGGCTACACCTTC. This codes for CASSLQANYGYTF.

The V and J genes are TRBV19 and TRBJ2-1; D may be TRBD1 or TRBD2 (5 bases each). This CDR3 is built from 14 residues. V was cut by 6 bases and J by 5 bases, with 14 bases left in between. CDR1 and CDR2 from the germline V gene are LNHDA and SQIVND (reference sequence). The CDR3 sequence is CASRPRGSHNEQFF. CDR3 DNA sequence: TGTGCCAGTAGGCCCCGGGGCAGTCACAATGAGCAGTTCTTC.

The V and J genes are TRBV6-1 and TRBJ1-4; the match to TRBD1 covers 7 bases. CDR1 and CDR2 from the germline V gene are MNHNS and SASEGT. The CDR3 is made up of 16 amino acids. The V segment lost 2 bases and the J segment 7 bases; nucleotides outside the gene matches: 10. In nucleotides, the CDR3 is TGTGCCAGCAGTGAACCTGGACAGGCCCTTGGTGAAAAACTGTTTTTT. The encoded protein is CASSEPGQALGEKLFF.

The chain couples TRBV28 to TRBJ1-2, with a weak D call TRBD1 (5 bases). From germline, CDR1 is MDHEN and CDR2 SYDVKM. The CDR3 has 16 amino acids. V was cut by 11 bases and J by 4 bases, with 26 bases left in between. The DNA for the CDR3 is TGTGCCTCAGCTCAGGGCTTCGGGGGGTTGGGCTATGGCTACACCTTC. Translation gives CASAQGFGGLGYGYTF.

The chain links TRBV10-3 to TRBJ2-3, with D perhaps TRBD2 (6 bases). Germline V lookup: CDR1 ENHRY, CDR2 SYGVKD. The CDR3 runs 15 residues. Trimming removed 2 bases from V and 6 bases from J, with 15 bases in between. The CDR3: CAISEGGQTVDTQYF. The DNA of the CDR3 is TGTGCCATCAGTGAGGGAGGGCAGACCGTGGATACGCAGTATTTT.

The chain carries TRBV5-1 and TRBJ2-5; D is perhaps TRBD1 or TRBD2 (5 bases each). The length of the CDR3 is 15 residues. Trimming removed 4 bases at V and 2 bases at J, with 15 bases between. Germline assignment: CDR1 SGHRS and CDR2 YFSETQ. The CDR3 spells CASSHPGTGQETQYF. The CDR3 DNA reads TGCGCCAGCAGCCATCCAGGGACGGGTCAAGAGACCCAGTACTTC.

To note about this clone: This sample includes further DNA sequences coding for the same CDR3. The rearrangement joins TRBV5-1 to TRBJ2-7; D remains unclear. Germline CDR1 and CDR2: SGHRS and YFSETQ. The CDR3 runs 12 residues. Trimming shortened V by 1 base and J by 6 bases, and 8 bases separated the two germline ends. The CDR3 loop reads CASSLPGREQYF. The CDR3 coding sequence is TGCGCCAGCAGCTTGCCGGGCCGCGAGCAGTACTTC.

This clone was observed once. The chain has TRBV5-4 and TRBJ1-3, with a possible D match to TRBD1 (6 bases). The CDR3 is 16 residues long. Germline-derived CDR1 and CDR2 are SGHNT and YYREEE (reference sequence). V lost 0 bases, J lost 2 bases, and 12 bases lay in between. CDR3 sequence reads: CASSLGPAGAGNTIYF. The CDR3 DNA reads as TGTGCCAGCAGCTTGGGTCCGGCAGGGGCTGGAAACACCATATATTTT.

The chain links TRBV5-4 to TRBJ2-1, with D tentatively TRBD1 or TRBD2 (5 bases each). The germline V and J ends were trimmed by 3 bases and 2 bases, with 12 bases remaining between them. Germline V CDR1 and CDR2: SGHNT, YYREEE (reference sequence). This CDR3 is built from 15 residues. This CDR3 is CASSSGGEAYNEQFF. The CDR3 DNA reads TGTGCCAGCAGCTCTGGGGGAGAGGCCTACAATGAGCAGTTCTTC.

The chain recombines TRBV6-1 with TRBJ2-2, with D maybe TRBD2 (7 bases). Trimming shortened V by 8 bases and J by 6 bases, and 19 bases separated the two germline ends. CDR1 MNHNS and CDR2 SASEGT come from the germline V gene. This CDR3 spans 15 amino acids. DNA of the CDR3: TGTGCCAGCTCCTTTACCGGGGAGGGGGCCGGGGAGCTGTTTTTT. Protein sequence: CASSFTGEGAGELFF.